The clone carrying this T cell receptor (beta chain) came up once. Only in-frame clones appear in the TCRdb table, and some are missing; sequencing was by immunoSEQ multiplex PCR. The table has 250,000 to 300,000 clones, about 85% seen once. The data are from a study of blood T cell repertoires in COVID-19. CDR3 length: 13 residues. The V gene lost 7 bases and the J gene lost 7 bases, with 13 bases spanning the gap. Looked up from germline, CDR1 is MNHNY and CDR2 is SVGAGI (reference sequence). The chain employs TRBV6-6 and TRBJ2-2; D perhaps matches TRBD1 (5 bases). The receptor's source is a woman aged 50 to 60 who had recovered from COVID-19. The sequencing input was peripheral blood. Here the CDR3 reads CASIPRAIGELFF. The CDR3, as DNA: TGTGCCAGCATTCCCAGGGCTATCGGGGAGCTGTTTTTT.